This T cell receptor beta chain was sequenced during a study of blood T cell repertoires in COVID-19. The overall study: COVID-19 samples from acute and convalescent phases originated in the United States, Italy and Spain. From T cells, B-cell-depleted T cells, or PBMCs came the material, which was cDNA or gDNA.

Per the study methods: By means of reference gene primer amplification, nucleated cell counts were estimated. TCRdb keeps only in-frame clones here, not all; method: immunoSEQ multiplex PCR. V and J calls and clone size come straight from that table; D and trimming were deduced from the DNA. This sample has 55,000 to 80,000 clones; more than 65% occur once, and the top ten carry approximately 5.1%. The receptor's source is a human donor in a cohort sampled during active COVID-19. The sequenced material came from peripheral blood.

The CDR3 sequence is CASSEGGLGETQYF. CDR3 nucleotides: TGTGCCAGCAGTGAAGGGGGGCTGGGAGAGACCCAGTACTTC. This rearrangement joins TRBV6-1 to TRBJ2-5, with D perhaps matching TRBD1 (6 bases). This CDR3 has 14 residues. Germline loops: CDR1 MNHNS, CDR2 SASEGT. Trimming shortened V by 1 base and J by 4 bases, and 10 bases separated the two germline ends.